These 24 T cell receptor beta chains came from one sample sequenced in a study of pediatric ulcerative colitis. The method was immunoSEQ multiplex PCR; TCRdb's version includes in-frame clones alone and lacks a portion of them. Of about 60,000 clones listed, about nine tenths are singletons. Material: blood. Receptors were obtained from a boy aged 10-17 years who was a control in a study of pediatric ulcerative colitis.

This rearrangement joins TRBV2 to TRBJ2-2, with a tentative D call TRBD2 (6 bases). CDR1 is SNHLY, CDR2 FYNNEI, per germline. The CDR3 has 14 residues. V was trimmed by 8 bases and J by 0 bases, leaving 10 bases between them. Here the CDR3 reads CASRGTANTGELFF. The CDR3 nucleotides read TGTGCCAGCCGGGGGACTGCGAACACCGGGGAGCTGTTTTTT.

The sample holds a few counts of this clone. The rearrangement uses TRBV4-1 and TRBJ2-7; TRBD2 matches 9 bases. CDR3 length equals 15 residues. The germline gives CDR1 MGHRA, CDR2 YSYEKL. V shed 1 base and J 3 bases; nucleotides not matched to a gene: 4. The CDR3 nucleotides are TGCGCCAGCAGCCAAGCCCTAGCGGGGCACTACGAGCAGTACTTC. This sequence encodes CASSQALAGHYEQYF.

The rearrangement uses TRBV19 and TRBJ1-5, with D tentatively TRBD1 (6 bases). This CDR3 has 16 amino acids. The V and J ends lost 5 bases and 0 bases respectively, with 14 bases between them. Germline V gives CDR1 LNHDA, CDR2 SQIVND (reference sequence). The CDR3 DNA reads TGTGCCAGTAGTCCTCAACAGGGTTATAGCAATCAGCCCCAGCATTTT. Its translation: CASSPQQGYSNQPQHF.

This clone was recorded once. The chain uses TRBV6-4 and TRBJ2-1; perhaps TRBD1 as D (7 bases). Germline V CDR1 and CDR2: MRHNA, SNTAGT. Trimming removed 5 bases at V and 8 bases at J, with 22 bases between. The CDR3 extends over 16 amino acids. The CDR3 DNA sequence: TGTGCCAGCAGTTCCCACTCGGGCAGGGGGGCCGATGAGCAGTTCTTC. Translating it yields CASSSHSGRGADEQFF.

The genes are TRBV9 and TRBJ1-2, with 8 positions matching TRBD1. The CDR3 has 16 amino acids. Germline V gene sequence: CDR1 SGDLS, CDR2 YYNGEE. V was pared by 0 bases and J by 8 bases, with 12 bases of the junction left unmatched. The CDR3 DNA follows: TGTGCCAGCAGCGTAGGATCGGTAGGACAGGGCCACGGCTACACCTTC. This translates into CASSVGSVGQGHGYTF.

V gene TRBV19 combines with J gene TRBJ2-5; perhaps D is TRBD1 or TRBD2 (5 bases each). The ends were cut back, 1 base at V and 1 base at J, with 10 bases in the middle. Germline lookup yields CDR1 LNHDA and CDR2 SQIVND (reference sequence). The CDR3 runs 15 residues. The CDR3 DNA reads as TGTGCCAGTAGTATAGGCCGGGACGGCCAAGAGACCCAGTACTTC. Amino acids: CASSIGRDGQETQYF.

V and J are TRBV5-4 and TRBJ1-2, with 7 bases lining up with TRBD1. Germline lookup yields CDR1 SGHNT and CDR2 YYREEE (reference sequence). V trimming: 4 bases; J trimming: 3 bases; junction bases outside the gene matches: 6. The CDR3 consists of 14 residues. The CDR3 loop reads CASSPTGTDYGYTF. The CDR3, as DNA: TGTGCCAGCAGCCCAACCGGGACAGACTATGGCTACACCTTC.

The rearrangement joins TRBV27 to TRBJ1-2; possible D gene TRBD1, 5 bases. V lost 0 bases to trimming and J lost 4 bases, with 12 bases between them. Germline V gene sequence: CDR1 MNHEY, CDR2 SMNVEV (reference sequence). This CDR3 contains 15 residues. The DNA of the CDR3 is TGTGCCAGCAGTTTATCGACTGGGACGGGCTATGGCTACACCTTC. This translates into CASSLSTGTGYGYTF.

The J gene is TRBJ2-1, the V gene TRBV4-1; the match to TRBD2 covers 9 bases. The CDR3 has 16 amino acids. The V gene's germline CDR1 is MGHRA and CDR2 YSYEKL. After removal of 4 bases from V and 0 bases from J, the junction contained 4 bases not matched to a gene. CDR3 nucleotides: TGCGCCAGCAGCCGAGATAGCGGGAGCTCCTACAATGAGCAGTTCTTC. This gives the protein CASSRDSGSSYNEQFF.

The rearrangement joins TRBV12-5 to TRBJ1-2; perhaps TRBD1 as D (6 bases). Looked up from germline, CDR1 is LGHNT and CDR2 is FRNRAP. Deletions cut 3 bases from V and 8 bases from J, with 13 bases between. The CDR3 runs 13 residues. CDR3 bases: TGTGCTAGTGGTTTAGGGGGACGACGAGGCTACACCTTC. This encodes CASGLGGRRGYTF. The complete variable domain, with remaining parts taken from reference TRBV12-5 and TRBJ1-2, reads DARVTQTPRHKVTEMGQEVTMRCQPILGHNTVFWYRQTMMQGLELLAYFRNRAPLDDSGMPKDRFSAEMPDATLATLKIQPSEPRDSAVYFCASGLGGRRGYTFGSGTRLTVV.

The V and J genes are TRBV5-1 and TRBJ1-2; no clear D. Germline-derived CDR1 and CDR2 are SGHRS and YFSETQ. This CDR3 has 15 amino acids. Trimming took off 1 base at V and 3 bases at J, with 13 bases between the two ends. The CDR3 DNA sequence: TGCGCCAGCAGCTTGTCCGCGGGGTTGGACTATGGCTACACCTTC. Translation gives CASSLSAGLDYGYTF.

The chain combines TRBV27 with TRBJ2-7, with D unresolved. The germline V gene has CDR1 MNHEY and CDR2 SMNVEV (reference sequence). The CDR3 is made up of 12 amino acids. Trimming pared 6 bases from V and 6 bases from J, leaving 12 bases between. The CDR3 nucleotides read TGTGCCAGCAGCCGACCGGCAGCCGAGCAGTACTTC. It codes for CASSRPAAEQYF.

The J gene is TRBJ2-5, the V gene TRBV27; TRBD2 might be the D (6 bases). V was trimmed by 2 bases and J by 4 bases, leaving 14 bases between them. The CDR3 contains 15 residues. Germline V CDR1 and CDR2: MNHEY, SMNVEV (reference sequence). The CDR3 region is CASSLVARRAETQYF. CDR3 sequence (DNA): TGTGCCAGCAGTTTAGTGGCCAGGAGGGCAGAGACCCAGTACTTC.

The CDR3 sequence: CASLEQQGSTYEQYF. In DNA form, the CDR3 reads TGTGCCAGTTTAGAACAGCAGGGGTCCACCTACGAGCAGTACTTC. The J gene is TRBJ2-7, the V gene TRBV28, with D possibly being TRBD1 (6 bases). This CDR3 is 15 amino acids long. The ends were cut back, 9 bases at V and 2 bases at J, with 20 bases in the middle. Germline V lookup: CDR1 MDHEN, CDR2 SYDVKM.

This chain joins TRBV28 and TRBJ2-4; 7 bases are a match to TRBD1. The V gene's germline CDR1 is MDHEN and CDR2 SYDVKM. The CDR3 covers 15 residues. V dropped 4 bases and J dropped 8; count of bases not matched to a gene: 11. The CDR3 loop reads CASSSSDRILDIQYF. The CDR3 region has the DNA TGTGCCAGCAGTTCCTCGGACAGGATATTGGACATTCAGTACTTC.

The CDR3 here is CASSPSGGTVSYEQYF. Here the CDR3 DNA reads TGTGCCAGCTCACCAAGCGGGGGCACGGTCTCCTACGAGCAGTACTTC. V usage is TRBV18 and J usage is TRBJ2-7, with 8 bases aligning to TRBD2. Germline loops: CDR1 KGHSH, CDR2 LQKENI. The V and J ends lost 2 bases and 0 bases, in that order; junction bases with no gene match: 6. This CDR3 comprises 16 residues.

The chain carries TRBV11-3 and TRBJ2-3; 8 nucleotides align to TRBD1. V lost 1 base and J lost 1; bases outside the gene matches: 10. The CDR3 length is 18 residues. Germline loops: CDR1 SGHNT, CDR2 YENEEA. For the CDR3, the DNA is TGTGCCAGCAGCTTAGGAGACAGGGGTTCGGGTGGCACAGATACGCAGTATTTT. Encoded protein: CASSLGDRGSGGTDTQYF.

The chain carries TRBV2 and TRBJ2-7; TRBD1 matches 10 bases. J gave up 4 bases and V 6 bases, and 9 bases lay outside the gene matches. CDR1 is SNHLY and CDR2 is FYNNEI in the germline V gene. The CDR3 contains 15 residues. The CDR3 DNA follows: TGTGCCAGCAGGGGAGACAGGGGGCGTCGGTACGAGCAGTACTTC. As protein: CASRGDRGRRYEQYF.

This rearrangement joins TRBV19 to TRBJ2-7; 9 bases line up with TRBD1. CDR1 is LNHDA and CDR2 is SQIVND in the germline V gene (reference sequence). V lost 8 bases, J lost 1 base, and 6 bases stayed unmatched. The CDR3 contains 14 residues. CDR3 coding DNA: TGTGCCAGTGGGACCGGGACAGGGTCCTACGAGCAGTACTTC. Amino acid sequence: CASGTGTGSYEQYF. Full variable domain (outside the CDR3, taken from reference TRBV19 and TRBJ2-7): DGGITQSPKYLFRKEGQNVTLSCEQNLNHDAMYWYRQDPGQGLRLIYYSQIVNDFQKGDIAEGYSVSREKKESFPLTVTSAQKNPTAFYLCASGTGTGSYEQYFGPGTRLTVT.

The chain links TRBV6-1 to TRBJ2-3; 8 nucleotides line up with TRBD2. Germline values: CDR1 MNHNS, CDR2 SASEGT. The junction had 8 bases not matched to a gene; V was cut back by 1 base and J by 5 bases. The CDR3 loop spans 16 amino acids. The chain's CDR3 is CASSEGGWAGGDTQYF. In DNA, the CDR3 is TGTGCCAGCAGTGAAGGCGGGTGGGCGGGAGGAGATACGCAGTATTTT.

The chain combines TRBV2 with TRBJ2-1, with 13 bases fitting TRBD2. Germline V gives CDR1 SNHLY, CDR2 FYNNEI. V lost 8 bases and J lost 4; bases outside the gene matches: 5. The CDR3 is 15 amino acids. CDR3 in DNA: TGTGCCAGCTCCGAGGGACTAGCGGGATACAATGAGCAGTTCTTC. Translating it yields CASSEGLAGYNEQFF.

The chain joins TRBV10-2 to TRBJ2-1; D is possibly TRBD1 (6 bases). The CDR3 consists of 13 residues. Germline V gene sequence: CDR1 WSHSY, CDR2 SAAADI. V was shortened by 4 bases and J by 8 bases, with 12 bases between the two germline ends. The CDR3 DNA reads as TGCGCCAGCAGTGGTACAGGGTGGGATGAGCAGTTCTTC. Protein product: CASSGTGWDEQFF.

The V and J genes are TRBV18 and TRBJ1-5, with no clear D. The CDR3 runs to 14 residues. V gave up 5 bases and J gave up 3 bases, with 11 bases separating them. CDR1 and CDR2 from the germline V gene are KGHSH and LQKENI. The CDR3 region has the DNA TGTGCCAGCTCAGCACATCAGGACAATCAGCCCCAGCATTTT. Translated, it gives CASSAHQDNQPQHF.

V gene TRBV9 combines with J gene TRBJ2-5, with 9 bases matching TRBD2. The CDR3 loop spans 14 amino acids. CDR1 SGDLS and CDR2 YYNGEE come from the germline V gene. V was pared by 4 bases and J by 2 bases, with 3 bases of the junction left unmatched. The CDR3 protein is CASSPTSGQETQYF. CDR3 in DNA: TGTGCCAGCAGCCCGACTAGCGGTCAAGAGACCCAGTACTTC.